Listed here are 32 T cell receptor beta chains from one sample, sequenced in a study of CD8 T cells in Susac syndrome. Random-hexamer reverse transcription was applied to roughly 0.5 to 1 ug RNA. TCRdb reprocessed the immunoSEQ multiplex PCR reads via MiXCR and lists one record per CDR3 protein. The data hold approximately 150,000 distinct CDR3 sequences, with roughly 92% observed a single time. Sequenced input: CD4+ T cells from PBMCs. These receptors all stem from a human donor with multiple sclerosis.

V and J are TRBV6-5 and TRBJ1-6, with TRBD1 matching over 7 bases. This CDR3 contains 14 residues. V lost 6 bases to trimming and J lost 8 bases; unmatched junction nucleotides: 7. CDR1 is MNHEY and CDR2 is SVGAGI in the germline V gene. Here the CDR3 DNA reads TGTGCCAGCAGAACAGGGGTGTTTGATTCACCCCTCCACTTT. Its translation: CASRTGVFDSPLHF.

The chain joins TRBV3-1 to TRBJ2-7; D is ambiguous. Looked up from germline, CDR1 is LGHDT and CDR2 is YNNKEL (reference sequence). This CDR3 has 14 amino acids. V gave up 3 bases and J gave up 0 bases, with 9 bases separating them. In DNA, the CDR3 is TGTGCCAGCAGCCAGAGCCTACCCTCCTACGAGCAGTACTTC. It translates to CASSQSLPSYEQYF.

The V and J genes are TRBV6-1 and TRBJ1-6; 12 bases are a match to TRBD1. The germline V gene has CDR1 MNHNS and CDR2 SASEGT. Trimming cost V 5 bases and J 3 bases; bases outside gene matches: 5. The CDR3 consists of 17 residues. CDR3: CASSTGTGGHYNSPLHF. Written as DNA, the CDR3 is TGTGCCAGCAGTACAGGGACAGGGGGCCACTATAATTCACCCCTCCACTTT.

The V call is TRBV2, the J call TRBJ1-1; D gene uncertain. Per the germline V gene, CDR1 is SNHLY and CDR2 is FYNNEI. The CDR3 loop spans 13 amino acids. V was clipped by 1 base and J by 7 bases, with 10 bases between them. The CDR3 nucleotides read TGTGCCAGCAGTGAAGGCGGAGTGAATGAAGCTTTCTTT. Translating gives CASSEGGVNEAFF.

This chain uses TRBV5-1 with TRBJ2-7; 8 positions agree with TRBD2. There are 15 residues in the CDR3. V dropped 4 bases and J dropped 9; count of bases not matched to a gene: 15. Germline V gene sequence: CDR1 SGHRS, CDR2 YFSETQ. The CDR3 nucleotides read TGCGCCAGCAGCCTGCGGGAGGCGGGAGGTTCTCGGCAGTACTTC. It yields the protein CASSLREAGGSRQYF.

The chain joins TRBV15 to TRBJ1-6, with TRBD1 as a possible D gene (5 bases). CDR1 LNHNV and CDR2 YYDKDF come from the germline V gene (reference sequence). The CDR3 extends over 16 amino acids. V lost 0 bases, J lost 8 bases, and 14 bases lay in between. The CDR3 sequence: CATSRDLGVAHSPLHF. In DNA, the CDR3 is TGTGCCACCAGCAGAGATCTAGGGGTCGCCCATTCACCCCTCCACTTT.

This clonotype was recorded only once. The chain is built from TRBV3-1 and TRBJ2-1, with 14 nucleotides matching TRBD2. Germline CDR1 and CDR2: LGHDT and YNNKEL (reference sequence). The CDR3 runs to 17 residues. V shed 3 bases, J shed 8 bases, and the junction held 9 bases outside the gene matches. CDR3 in amino acids: CASSQGLAGEGLYEQFF. The CDR3 coding sequence is TGTGCCAGCAGCCAGGGACTAGCGGGAGAGGGTTTGTATGAGCAGTTCTTC.

The CDR3 sequence is CASSQAHGYTF. CDR3 nucleotides: TGTGCCAGCAGCCAAGCACATGGCTACACCTTC. V and J are TRBV3-1 and TRBJ1-2; D gene uncertain. This CDR3 has 11 residues. Per germline, CDR1 LGHDT and CDR2 YNNKEL (reference sequence). Trimming stripped 1 base from V and 6 bases from J, with 3 bases between.

The genes are TRBV5-1 and TRBJ2-1; tentatively, D is TRBD2 (6 bases). The V end lost 0 bases, the J end lost 7 bases, and 14 bases lay between the germline ends. There are 15 residues in the CDR3. The germline V gene has CDR1 SGHRS and CDR2 YFSETQ. CDR3 nucleotide sequence: TGCGCCAGCAGCTTGGAGGGCCTCCGGGGGAATGAGCAGTTCTTC. Its protein is CASSLEGLRGNEQFF. The variable domain in full, completed from reference TRBV5-1 and TRBJ2-1, reads KAGVTQTPRYLIKTRGQQVTLSCSPISGHRSVSWYQQTPGQGLQFLFEYFSETQRNKGNFPGRFSGRQFSNSRSEMNVSTLELGDSALYLCASSLEGLRGNEQFFGPGTRLTVL.

This clonotype was detected once. The genes are TRBV28 and TRBJ2-3; D perhaps matches TRBD2 (6 bases). The V gene lost 1 base and the J gene lost 1 base, with 9 bases spanning the gap. Germline V gives CDR1 MDHEN, CDR2 SYDVKM. The CDR3 spans 15 residues. The CDR3 loop reads CASSLLGGRTDTQYF. Written as DNA, the CDR3 is TGTGCCAGCAGTTTATTGGGGGGTCGCACAGATACGCAGTATTTT.

V and J are TRBV30 and TRBJ1-6; D gene uncertain. Trimming cost V 4 bases and J 6 bases, with 10 bases left between them. This CDR3 is built from 13 residues. CDR1 GTSNPN and CDR2 SVGIG come from the germline V gene (reference sequence). CDR3 residues: CAWKGQFNSPLHF. The CDR3 coding sequence is TGTGCCTGGAAGGGTCAGTTTAATTCACCCCTCCACTTT.

The V and J genes are TRBV9 and TRBJ2-1, with 9 bases lining up with TRBD2. This CDR3 spans 13 amino acids. With 4 bases clipped from V and 5 bases from J, the junction kept 1 base outside the gene matches. Germline CDR1 and CDR2: SGDLS and YYNGEE. The chain's CDR3 is CASSRTSDNEQFF. The CDR3 DNA sequence: TGTGCCAGCAGCAGGACTAGCGACAATGAGCAGTTCTTC.

This clonotype was counted once. The CDR3 loop reads CASSLSGQGTNTQYF. In DNA form, the CDR3 reads TGTGCCAGCAGCCTTAGTGGGCAGGGCACCAATACGCAGTATTTT. The chain recombines TRBV7-2 with TRBJ2-3; possible D gene TRBD1, 5 bases. Trimming left V 5 bases short and J 7 bases short, with 19 bases between. Germline CDR1 reads SGHTA; CDR2 reads FQGNSA. CDR3 length: 15 residues.

The genes are TRBV7-2 and TRBJ2-7; 7 bases agree with TRBD1. With V trimmed by 5 bases and J by 6 bases, 13 bases remained unmatched. This CDR3 contains 15 residues. In germline, CDR1 is SGHTA, CDR2 FQGNSA. CDR3 DNA sequence: TGTGCCAGCAGCCGGTCCGGAGACAGGGCTTTCGAGCAGTACTTC. Encoded protein: CASSRSGDRAFEQYF.

The chain couples TRBV7-8 to TRBJ2-7, with TRBD1 as a possible D gene (5 bases). The CDR3 totals 13 residues. Trimming took 5 bases from V and 4 from J, leaving 12 bases between them. Germline values: CDR1 SGHVS, CDR2 FQNEAQ. As DNA, the CDR3 is TGTGCCAGCAGCCCATCGACAGTTTACGAGCAGTACTTC. Amino acids: CASSPSTVYEQYF.

The count of this clonotype is one. CDR3 in DNA: TGCGCCAGCAGCTTGGTGGCAGCGGGGGGGCCCGGGACCCAGTACTTC. Amino acid sequence: CASSLVAAGGPGTQYF. The rearrangement joins TRBV5-1 to TRBJ2-5, with 10 nucleotides matching TRBD2. V lost 0 bases, J lost 7 bases, and 9 bases stayed unmatched. Germline values: CDR1 SGHRS, CDR2 YFSETQ. The CDR3 loop spans 16 amino acids. The whole variable domain, remainder taken from reference TRBV5-1 and TRBJ2-5, is KAGVTQTPRYLIKTRGQQVTLSCSPISGHRSVSWYQQTPGQGLQFLFEYFSETQRNKGNFPGRFSGRQFSNSRSEMNVSTLELGDSALYLCASSLVAAGGPGTQYFGPGTRLLVL.

CDR3 nucleotides: TGTGCCACCGGGATGGGACAGGGGTCCAATGAGCAGTTCTTC. It translates to CATGMGQGSNEQFF. V is TRBV10-3 and J is TRBJ2-1; 10 nucleotides align to TRBD1. After removal of 10 bases from V and 6 bases from J, the junction contained 9 bases not matched to a gene. The CDR3 consists of 14 residues. Germline CDR1 and CDR2: ENHRY and SYGVKD.

CDR3 nucleotide sequence: TGCGCCAGCACCCTACCCCGGACAGGGGGCACAGATACGCAGTATTTT. It codes for CASTLPRTGGTDTQYF. The chain links TRBV5-1 to TRBJ2-3; 9 nucleotides line up with TRBD1. The germline V gene has CDR1 SGHRS and CDR2 YFSETQ. The length of the CDR3 is 16 residues. J lost 1 base, V lost 6 bases, and 9 bases had no gene match.

The chain uses TRBV5-1 and TRBJ2-1; TRBD2 aligns across 7 bases. The junction had 16 bases not matched to a gene; V was cut back by 1 base and J by 3 bases. Germline assignment: CDR1 SGHRS and CDR2 YFSETQ. This CDR3 is built from 19 residues. CDR3 DNA sequence: TGCGCCAGCAGCTTGCCGCGTACCCCAGGAACTAGCGACTACAATGAGCAGTTCTTC. As protein: CASSLPRTPGTSDYNEQFF.

The V gene is TRBV29-1, the J gene TRBJ2-3; D not certain. Germline CDR1 SQVTM, CDR2 ANQGSEA. V was clipped by 0 bases and J by 2 bases, with 9 bases between them. This CDR3 is 14 amino acids long. The CDR3 coding sequence is TGCAGCGTTGAAGAATCCTCGGTCACAGATACGCAGTATTTT. Encoded protein: CSVEESSVTDTQYF.

The chain has TRBV18 and TRBJ2-3; D may be TRBD2 (5 bases). This CDR3 has 14 amino acids. Germline CDR1 is KGHSH and CDR2 is LQKENI. Deletions cut 3 bases from V and 3 bases from J, with 10 bases between. CDR3 loop: CASSPSEGTDTQYF. The CDR3 region has the DNA TGTGCCAGCTCACCGTCAGAGGGAACAGATACGCAGTATTTT.

The rearrangement links TRBV5-6 to TRBJ1-4; D may be TRBD1 (5 bases). The CDR3 is 14 residues long. CDR1 and CDR2 from the germline V gene are SGHDT and YYEEEE. V was shortened by 1 base and J by 8 bases, with 12 bases between the two germline ends. The CDR3 DNA sequence: TGTGCCAGCAGCTTGACAGGAGGAGACGAAAAACTGTTTTTT. Its protein is CASSLTGGDEKLFF.

The chain is built from TRBV3-1 and TRBJ2-5; possible D gene TRBD1, 6 bases. CDR3 length: 15 residues. The germline V gene has CDR1 LGHDT and CDR2 YNNKEL (reference sequence). The V end lost 4 bases, the J end lost 5 bases, and 17 bases lay between the germline ends. CDR3 protein: CASSLYRVGGETQYF. The CDR3 DNA reads as TGTGCCAGCAGCCTCTACAGGGTTGGCGGTGAGACCCAGTACTTC.

J is TRBJ2-1 and V is TRBV24-1, with a weak D call TRBD1 (6 bases). CDR1 KGHDR and CDR2 SFDVKD come from the germline V gene. Trimming cost V 1 base and J 5 bases, with 17 bases left between them. This CDR3 spans 17 amino acids. CDR3 DNA: TGTGCCACCAGTGATTTCGGCGGCCAGGGGACGAACAATGAGCAGTTCTTC. Its translation: CATSDFGGQGTNNEQFF.

This clonotype was seen a few times. This rearrangement joins TRBV7-2 to TRBJ2-2; the match to TRBD1 covers 10 bases. This CDR3 comprises 14 residues. Trimming at V came to 5 bases and at J to 7 bases, leaving 4 bases not matched to a gene. Per the germline V gene, CDR1 is SGHTA and CDR2 is FQGNSA. CDR3 sequence: CASSTGQGIGELFF. The CDR3 nucleotides read TGTGCCAGCAGCACGGGACAGGGGATCGGGGAGCTGTTTTTT.

This rearrangement joins TRBV12-3 or TRBV12-4 to TRBJ1-2; the D gene is possibly TRBD1 (5 bases). V gave up 6 bases and J gave up 4 bases, with 18 bases separating them. The CDR3 runs 15 residues. The CDR3 DNA is TGTGCCAGCAGACCTGGGGGTACGCCCTCCTATGGCTACACCTTC. Protein product: CASRPGGTPSYGYTF.

On this clonotype: A read error may produce the germline difference seen at one junction end. The chain uses TRBV14 and TRBJ1-4; maybe TRBD1 (6 bases). Germline CDR1 and CDR2: SGHDN and FVKESK. This CDR3 has 15 amino acids. CDR3 bases: TGTGCCAGCAGCCAAGCCGGGACAACAAATGAAAAACTGTTTTTT. Translated: CASSQAGTTNEKLFF. The full variable domain, with the rest looked up from reference TRBV14 and TRBJ1-4, is EAGVTQFPSHSVIEKGQTVTLRCDPISGHDNLYWYRRVMGKEIKFLLHFVKESKQDESGMPNNRFLAERTGGTYSTLKVQPAELEDSGVYFCASSQAGTTNEKLFFGSGTQLSVL.

The chain employs TRBV29-1 and TRBJ2-5, with TRBD1 matching 9 bases. V lost 6 bases and J lost 4; bases outside the gene matches: 3. This CDR3 region has 12 residues. Germline CDR1 reads SQVTM; CDR2 reads ANQGSEA. CDR3 nucleotide sequence: TGCAGCGTCAACAGGGGGCTAGAGACCCAGTACTTC. It is translated as CSVNRGLETQYF.

The V call is TRBV6-2 or TRBV6-3, the J call TRBJ2-7, with TRBD2 matching over 8 bases. This CDR3 comprises 17 residues. The germline V gene has CDR1 MNHEY and CDR2 SVGEGT. J was trimmed by 4 bases and V by 6 bases; bases with no gene match: 17. The CDR3 sequence is CASSPYPREGPPYEQYF. For the CDR3, the DNA is TGTGCCAGCAGCCCCTACCCCCGGGAGGGCCCTCCGTACGAGCAGTACTTC.

CDR3: CASSGWGGWGTDTQYF. As DNA, the CDR3 is TGTGCCAGCAGTGGTTGGGGGGGCTGGGGCACAGATACGCAGTATTTT. The J gene is TRBJ2-3, the V gene TRBV6-1, with D perhaps TRBD2 (7 bases). The CDR3 sequence is 16 residues long. V lost 4 bases and J lost 1, with 15 bases in between. Per the germline V gene, CDR1 is MNHNS and CDR2 is SASEGT.

The V gene is TRBV29-1, the J gene TRBJ2-7; a weak D match, TRBD1 (5 bases). V was shortened by 1 base and J by 5 bases, with 21 bases between the two germline ends. This CDR3 spans 16 amino acids. The germline V gene encodes CDR1 SQVTM and CDR2 ANQGSEA. CDR3 in DNA: TGCAGCGTTGAAGTAGTGGTGACAGTCGGACCTAACGAGCAGTACTTC. Translating gives CSVEVVVTVGPNEQYF.

The V call is TRBV6-6, the J call TRBJ1-2; D not resolved. There are 15 residues in the CDR3. Germline loops: CDR1 MNHNY, CDR2 SVGAGI (reference sequence). The ends were cut back, 2 bases at V and 0 bases at J, with 10 bases in the middle. The CDR3 spells CASSYAAGANYGYTF. As DNA, the CDR3 is TGTGCCAGCAGTTACGCGGCGGGTGCTAACTATGGCTACACCTTC.